This TCR beta chain comes out of a study of blood T cells in healthy people across ages. Findings of the study overall: Unsorted PBMC input precluded a conclusive naive versus antigen-experienced comparison.

Using a J-beta primer mix together with a sample-barcoded 5' primer, a second PCR was run for roughly 7 to 11 cycles. TCRdb passed the 5' RACE reads through MiXCR, listing each CDR3 protein once. The table has some 1.4 million distinct CDR3 sequences, approximately 42% seen once. V was cut by 3 bases and J by 3 bases, with 14 bases left in between. The CDR3 is 16 amino acids. About this clonotype: Its cognate antigen is unknown.

Sequenced sample: blood. This receptor was obtained from a woman younger than 30 in good health. V is TRBV12-3 or TRBV12-4 and J is TRBJ2-2, with D possibly TRBD2 on 6 matching bases. This CDR3 reads CASSLWGSGDTGELFF. The CDR3 bases are TGTGCCAGCAGTTTGTGGGGTAGCGGAGACACCGGGGAGCTGTTTTTT.